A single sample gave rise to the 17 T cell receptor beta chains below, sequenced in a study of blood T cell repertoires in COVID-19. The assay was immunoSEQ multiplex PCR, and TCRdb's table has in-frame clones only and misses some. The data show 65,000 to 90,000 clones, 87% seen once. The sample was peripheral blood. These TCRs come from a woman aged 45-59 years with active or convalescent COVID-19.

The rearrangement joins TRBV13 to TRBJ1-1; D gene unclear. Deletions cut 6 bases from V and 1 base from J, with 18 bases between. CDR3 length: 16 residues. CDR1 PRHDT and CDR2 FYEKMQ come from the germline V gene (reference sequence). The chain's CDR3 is CASSPRVSPGNTEAFF. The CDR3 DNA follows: TGTGCCAGCAGTCCCCGGGTCTCTCCGGGGAACACTGAAGCTTTCTTT.

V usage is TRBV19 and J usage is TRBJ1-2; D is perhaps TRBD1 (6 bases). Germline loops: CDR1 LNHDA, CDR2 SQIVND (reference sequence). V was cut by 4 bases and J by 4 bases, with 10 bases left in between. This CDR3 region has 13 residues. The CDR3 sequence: CASSTRGPYGYTF. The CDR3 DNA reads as TGTGCCAGTAGTACCAGGGGACCCTATGGCTACACCTTC. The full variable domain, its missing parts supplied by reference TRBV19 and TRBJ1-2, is DGGITQSPKYLFRKEGQNVTLSCEQNLNHDAMYWYRQDPGQGLRLIYYSQIVNDFQKGDIAEGYSVSREKKESFPLTVTSAQKNPTAFYLCASSTRGPYGYTFGSGTRLTVV.

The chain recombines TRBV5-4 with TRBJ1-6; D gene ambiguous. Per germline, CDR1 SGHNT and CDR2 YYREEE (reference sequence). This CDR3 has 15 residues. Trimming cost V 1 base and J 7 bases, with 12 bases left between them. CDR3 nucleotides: TGTGCCAGCAGCTTGAAAGGCGGCCCAAATTCACCCCTCCACTTT. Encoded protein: CASSLKGGPNSPLHF.

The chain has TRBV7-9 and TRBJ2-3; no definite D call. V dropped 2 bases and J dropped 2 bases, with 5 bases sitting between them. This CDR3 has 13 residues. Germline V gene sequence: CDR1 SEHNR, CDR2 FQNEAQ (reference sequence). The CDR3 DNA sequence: TGTGCCAGCAGCTTATCCTTCACAGATACGCAGTATTTT. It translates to CASSLSFTDTQYF.

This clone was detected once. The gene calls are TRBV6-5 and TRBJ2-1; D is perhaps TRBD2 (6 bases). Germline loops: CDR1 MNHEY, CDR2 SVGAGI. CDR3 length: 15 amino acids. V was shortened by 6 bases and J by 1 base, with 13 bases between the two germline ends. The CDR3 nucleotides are TGTGCCAGCAGGGGGGACTCAACTTCCTACAATGAGCAGTTCTTC. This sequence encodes CASRGDSTSYNEQFF.

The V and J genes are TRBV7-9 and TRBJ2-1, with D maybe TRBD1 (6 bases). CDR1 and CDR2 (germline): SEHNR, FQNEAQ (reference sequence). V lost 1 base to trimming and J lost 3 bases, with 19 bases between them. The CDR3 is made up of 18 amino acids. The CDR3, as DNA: TGTGCCAGCAGCTTAGAATCACCCCGGGACACCTACTACAATGAGCAGTTCTTC. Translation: CASSLESPRDTYYNEQFF.

CDR3 protein: CAWSSGEGEQFF. CDR3 in DNA: TGTGCCTGGAGTAGCGGGGAGGGTGAGCAGTTCTTC. The chain joins TRBV30 to TRBJ2-1; 7 bases align to TRBD2. CDR3 length: 12 residues. V was clipped by 2 bases and J by 9 bases; unmatched bases: 4. Germline V gives CDR1 GTSNPN, CDR2 SVGIG (reference sequence). Variable domain in full (rest from reference TRBV30 and TRBJ2-1): SQTIHQWPATLVQPVGSPLSLECTVEGTSNPNLYWYRQAAGRGLQLLFYSVGIGQISSEVPQNLSASRPQDRQFILSSKKLLLSDSGFYLCAWSSGEGEQFFGPGTRLTVL.

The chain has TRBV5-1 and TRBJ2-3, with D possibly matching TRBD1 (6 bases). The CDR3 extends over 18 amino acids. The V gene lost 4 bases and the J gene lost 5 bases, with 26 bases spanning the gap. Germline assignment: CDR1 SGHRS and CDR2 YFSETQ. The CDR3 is CASSRAPTVDRSKDTQYF. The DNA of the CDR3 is TGCGCCAGCAGCCGGGCCCCCACAGTAGACAGGAGTAAAGATACGCAGTATTTT.

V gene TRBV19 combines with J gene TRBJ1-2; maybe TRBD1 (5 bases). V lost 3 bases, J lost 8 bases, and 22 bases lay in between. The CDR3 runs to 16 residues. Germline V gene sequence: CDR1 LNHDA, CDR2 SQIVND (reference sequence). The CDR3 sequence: CASSIPLSGTEVGYTF. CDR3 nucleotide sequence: TGTGCCAGTAGTATTCCCTTAAGCGGGACTGAGGTCGGCTACACCTTC.

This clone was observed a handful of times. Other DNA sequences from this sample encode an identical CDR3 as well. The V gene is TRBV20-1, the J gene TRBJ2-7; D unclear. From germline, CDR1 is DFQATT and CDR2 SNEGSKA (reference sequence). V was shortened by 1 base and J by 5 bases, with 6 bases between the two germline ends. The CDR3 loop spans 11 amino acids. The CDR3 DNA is TGCAGTGCTAGAGCGGGTCACGAGCAGTACTTC. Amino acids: CSARAGHEQYF.

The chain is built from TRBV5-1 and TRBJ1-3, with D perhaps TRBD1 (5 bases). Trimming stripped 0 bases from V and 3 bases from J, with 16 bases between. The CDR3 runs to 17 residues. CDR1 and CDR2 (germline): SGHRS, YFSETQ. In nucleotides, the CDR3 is TGCGCCAGCAGCTTGGAGGCCCGGCCCCAGGGTGGAAACACCATATATTTT. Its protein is CASSLEARPQGGNTIYF.

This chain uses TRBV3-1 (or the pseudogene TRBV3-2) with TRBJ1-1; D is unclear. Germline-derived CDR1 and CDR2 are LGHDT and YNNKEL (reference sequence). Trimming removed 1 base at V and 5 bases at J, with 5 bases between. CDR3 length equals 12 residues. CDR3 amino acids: CASSQGPTEAFF. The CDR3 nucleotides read TGTGCCAGCAGCCAAGGGCCAACTGAAGCTTTCTTT.

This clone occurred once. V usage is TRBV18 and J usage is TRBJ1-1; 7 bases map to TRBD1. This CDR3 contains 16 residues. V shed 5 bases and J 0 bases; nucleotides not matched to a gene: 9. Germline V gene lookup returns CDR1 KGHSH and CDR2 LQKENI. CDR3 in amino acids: CASSESIGTVNTEAFF. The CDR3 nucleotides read TGTGCCAGCTCAGAATCAATCGGGACAGTGAACACTGAAGCTTTCTTT.

The DNA of the CDR3 is TGTGCCAGCAGCTTAACAGGGCTACCCAATGAGCAGTTCTTC. Protein sequence: CASSLTGLPNEQFF. The chain employs TRBV11-2 and TRBJ2-1; a weak D match, TRBD1 (6 bases). Deletions cut 2 bases from V and 6 bases from J, with 11 bases between. CDR1 SGHAT and CDR2 FQNNGV come from the germline V gene. CDR3 size: 14 residues.

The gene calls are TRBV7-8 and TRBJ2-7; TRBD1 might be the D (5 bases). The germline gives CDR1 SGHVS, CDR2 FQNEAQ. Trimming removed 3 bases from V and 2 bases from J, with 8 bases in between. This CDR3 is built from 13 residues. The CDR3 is CASSLFRAYEQYF. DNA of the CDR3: TGTGCCAGCAGCTTGTTCAGGGCCTACGAGCAGTACTTC.

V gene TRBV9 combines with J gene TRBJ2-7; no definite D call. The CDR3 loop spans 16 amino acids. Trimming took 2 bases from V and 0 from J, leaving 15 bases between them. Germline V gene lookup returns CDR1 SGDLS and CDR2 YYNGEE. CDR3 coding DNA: TGTGCCAGCAGCGTGGTCGCAGTCTCCCACTCCTACGAGCAGTACTTC. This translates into CASSVVAVSHSYEQYF.

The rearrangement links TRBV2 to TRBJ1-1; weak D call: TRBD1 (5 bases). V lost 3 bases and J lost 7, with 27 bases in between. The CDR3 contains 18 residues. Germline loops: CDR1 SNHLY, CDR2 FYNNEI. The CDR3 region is CASSDVGRTTRPRVEAFF. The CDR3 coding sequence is TGTGCCAGCAGTGATGTAGGGCGCACCACCCGGCCCAGGGTTGAAGCTTTCTTT.